The present entry profiles one T cell receptor beta chain with its context. This sample stems from a study of control samples from healthy donors and cancer patients. Sequencing used immunoSEQ multiplex PCR; TCRdb keeps in-frame clones, though not all of them. The sample shows just over 150,000 clones, over 90% of them seen only once. CDR3 size: 12 residues. Trimming stripped 1 base from V and 7 bases from J, with 5 bases between. Germline CDR1 reads MDHEN; CDR2 reads SYDVKM. This clonotype was sampled from a man in his fifties or sixties in good health. Input material: blood. This chain links TRBV28 with TRBJ1-5, with D uncertain. The CDR3 region is CASSLSPQPQHF. The CDR3 DNA sequence: TGTGCCAGCAGTTTATCCCCCCAGCCCCAGCATTTT.